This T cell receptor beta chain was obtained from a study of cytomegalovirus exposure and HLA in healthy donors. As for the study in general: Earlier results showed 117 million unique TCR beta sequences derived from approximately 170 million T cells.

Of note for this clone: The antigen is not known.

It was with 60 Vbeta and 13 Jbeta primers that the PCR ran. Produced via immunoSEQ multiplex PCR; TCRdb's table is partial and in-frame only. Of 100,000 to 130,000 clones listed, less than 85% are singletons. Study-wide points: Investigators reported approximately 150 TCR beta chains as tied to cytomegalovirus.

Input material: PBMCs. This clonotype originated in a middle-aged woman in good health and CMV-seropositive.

The CDR3 coding sequence is TGTGCCAGCAGTGAAGCGGCCCCCCTGGGCAATCAGCCCCAGCATTTT. Translation gives CASSEAAPLGNQPQHF. The chain links TRBV2 to TRBJ1-5; D is undetermined. The V and J ends lost 0 bases and 2 bases respectively, with 11 bases between them. The length of the CDR3 is 16 residues. Germline V CDR1 and CDR2: SNHLY, FYNNEI.